These T cell receptor beta chains were read from a single sample in a study of Graves' ophthalmopathy and Graves' hyperthyroidism. TCRdb processed the multiplex PCR reads anew with MiXCR; each CDR3 protein has one entry. The table includes around 670,000 distinct CDR3 sequences, 40% detected once. Sequences were obtained from peripheral blood. These receptors all come from an adult man with Graves' ophthalmopathy. CDR3s include the opening cysteine and the closing phenylalanine or tryptophan. Each record gives: V gene, clone size, D gene, J gene, CDR3 protein, CDR3 DNA. The D gene is left open where the match is weak. Clone size is stated in some rows and not others, as once, few, many or a class when expanded.

v_call: TRBV19; clone_size: few; d_call: NA; j_call: TRBJ1-1; cdr3_aa: CASSIDIGYGTEAFF; cdr3_nt: TGTGCCAGTAGTATAGATATCGGGTACGGCACTGAAGCTTTCTTT
v_call: TRBV7-8; clone_size: NA; d_call: NA; j_call: TRBJ2-3; cdr3_aa: CASSPATDTQYF; cdr3_nt: TGTGCCAGCAGCCCAGCGACAGATACGCAGTATTTT
v_call: TRBV24-1; clone_size: NA; d_call: TRBD1; j_call: TRBJ2-7; cdr3_aa: CATSDPGTGIHEQYF; cdr3_nt: TGTGCCACCAGTGACCCAGGGACAGGGATCCACGAGCAGTACTTC
v_call: TRBV5-1; clone_size: few; d_call: NA; j_call: TRBJ1-1; cdr3_aa: CASSPILDGGYTEAFF; cdr3_nt: TGCGCCAGCAGCCCAATTCTTGACGGTGGATACACTGAAGCTTTCTTT
v_call: TRBV2; clone_size: many; d_call: NA; j_call: TRBJ1-1; cdr3_aa: CASTRGLNTEAFF; cdr3_nt: TGTGCCAGCACCCGAGGCCTGAACACTGAAGCTTTCTTT
v_call: TRBV25-1; clone_size: NA; d_call: NA; j_call: TRBJ1-4; cdr3_aa: CASSELRDGKNEKLFF; cdr3_nt: TGTGCCAGCAGTGAATTAAGGGACGGAAAGAATGAAAAACTGTTTTTT
v_call: TRBV5-1; clone_size: NA; d_call: TRBD1; j_call: TRBJ1-1; cdr3_aa: CASSRGQGAAFF; cdr3_nt: TGCGCCAGCAGCCGGGGACAGGGGGCGGCTTTCTTT
v_call: TRBV10-3; clone_size: many; d_call: NA; j_call: TRBJ1-4; cdr3_aa: CAIRASGGAGEKLFF; cdr3_nt: TGTGCCATCAGAGCTTCGGGGGGAGCAGGGGAAAAACTGTTTTTT
v_call: TRBV29-1; clone_size: few; d_call: NA; j_call: TRBJ1-2; cdr3_aa: CSVEYGGNYGYTF; cdr3_nt: TGCAGCGTTGAATACGGGGGTAACTATGGCTACACCTTC
v_call: TRBV7-9; clone_size: NA; d_call: NA; j_call: TRBJ2-7; cdr3_aa: CASSPQNTGSYEQYF; cdr3_nt: TGTGCCAGCAGCCCGCAGAATACCGGGTCCTACGAGCAGTACTTC
v_call: TRBV11-2; clone_size: NA; d_call: NA; j_call: TRBJ2-7; cdr3_aa: CASSSRGPGSLYEQYF; cdr3_nt: TGTGCCAGCAGCTCACGAGGTCCGGGCAGCCTCTACGAGCAGTACTTC
v_call: TRBV5-6; clone_size: many; d_call: TRBD1; j_call: TRBJ1-3; cdr3_aa: CASSPRDRLSGNTIYF; cdr3_nt: TGTGCCAGCAGCCCTAGGGACAGGCTTTCTGGAAACACCATATATTTT
v_call: TRBV5-1; clone_size: few; d_call: NA; j_call: TRBJ1-6; cdr3_aa: CASSLVGGHNSPLHF; cdr3_nt: TGCGCCAGCAGCTTGGTAGGGGGGCATAATTCACCCCTCCACTTT
v_call: TRBV10-2; clone_size: few; d_call: NA; j_call: TRBJ1-5; cdr3_aa: CASSDYGADPYQPQHF; cdr3_nt: TGTGCCAGCAGTGACTATGGTGCAGATCCTTATCAGCCCCAGCATTTT
v_call: TRBV20-1; clone_size: NA; d_call: TRBD2; j_call: TRBJ2-7; cdr3_aa: CSARRLAGEHEQYF; cdr3_nt: TGCAGTGCTAGAAGACTAGCGGGAGAGCACGAGCAGTACTTC
v_call: TRBV7-9; clone_size: many; d_call: NA; j_call: TRBJ2-2; cdr3_aa: CASSLRANTEELFF; cdr3_nt: TGTGCCAGCAGCTTACGGGCGAACACCGAGGAGCTGTTTTTT
v_call: TRBV19; clone_size: NA; d_call: TRBD1; j_call: TRBJ1-5; cdr3_aa: CASSIARGDTQPQHF; cdr3_nt: TGTGCCAGTAGTATAGCCAGGGGGGATACTCAGCCCCAGCATTTT
v_call: TRBV7-9; clone_size: NA; d_call: NA; j_call: TRBJ2-7; cdr3_aa: CASSLKAGYNEQYF; cdr3_nt: TGTGCCAGCAGCTTAAAGGCAGGGTACAATGAGCAGTACTTC
v_call: TRBV7-2; clone_size: NA; d_call: TRBD1; j_call: TRBJ1-2; cdr3_aa: CASSLPIRPGQGVYGYTF; cdr3_nt: TGTGCCAGCAGCTTACCCATCCGACCGGGACAGGGGGTCTATGGCTACACCTTC
v_call: TRBV10-3; clone_size: NA; d_call: TRBD1; j_call: TRBJ1-1; cdr3_aa: CASTQGGRAGTAEAFF; cdr3_nt: TGTGCCAGCACCCAGGGGGGCAGGGCTGGAACGGCTGAAGCTTTCTTT
v_call: TRBV25-1; clone_size: NA; d_call: TRBD1; j_call: TRBJ1-3; cdr3_aa: CASSLTAGDSSGNTIYF; cdr3_nt: TGTGCCAGCAGCCTCACCGCGGGGGACAGCTCTGGAAACACCATATATTTT
v_call: TRBV6-5; clone_size: few; d_call: TRBD1; j_call: TRBJ1-1; cdr3_aa: CASRRQGTPEAFF; cdr3_nt: TGTGCCAGCAGGCGACAGGGGACCCCTGAAGCTTTCTTT
v_call: TRBV5-4; clone_size: NA; d_call: TRBD1; j_call: TRBJ1-2; cdr3_aa: CASTQEGARESGYTF; cdr3_nt: TGTGCCAGCACTCAAGAGGGGGCGCGGGAGTCTGGCTACACCTTC
v_call: TRBV3-1; clone_size: NA; d_call: NA; j_call: TRBJ2-7; cdr3_aa: CASSPVGEYF; cdr3_nt: TGTGCCAGCAGTCCGGTAGGGGAGTACTTC
v_call: TRBV9; clone_size: NA; d_call: NA; j_call: TRBJ2-5; cdr3_aa: CASSKGTIETQYF; cdr3_nt: TGTGCCAGCAGCAAAGGGACCATAGAGACCCAGTACTTC
v_call: TRBV6-5; clone_size: many; d_call: TRBD1; j_call: TRBJ1-6; cdr3_aa: CASRGQGPLHF; cdr3_nt: TGTGCCAGCAGAGGACAGGGGCCCCTCCACTTT
v_call: TRBV2; clone_size: NA; d_call: TRBD1; j_call: TRBJ1-2; cdr3_aa: CASSVRLDREKGYTF; cdr3_nt: TGTGCCAGCAGTGTCCGACTGGACAGGGAAAAAGGCTACACCTTC
v_call: TRBV15; clone_size: NA; d_call: TRBD1; j_call: TRBJ2-7; cdr3_aa: CATSRDLTGGSYEQYF; cdr3_nt: TGTGCCACCAGCAGAGATCTGACAGGGGGCTCCTACGAGCAGTACTTC
v_call: TRBV7-9; clone_size: NA; d_call: NA; j_call: TRBJ2-7; cdr3_aa: CASSQDGSISGEQYF; cdr3_nt: TGTGCCAGCAGCCAAGATGGGAGCATCTCGGGGGAGCAGTACTTC
v_call: TRBV7-9; clone_size: few; d_call: TRBD2; j_call: TRBJ2-7; cdr3_aa: CASSRGLAGGGVYEQYF; cdr3_nt: TGTGCCAGCAGCCGGGGACTAGCGGGAGGAGGCGTCTACGAGCAGTACTTC
v_call: TRBV5-8; clone_size: many; d_call: NA; j_call: TRBJ2-5; cdr3_aa: CASSLRQGQQETQYF; cdr3_nt: TGTGCCAGCAGCTTGAGGCAGGGACAACAAGAGACCCAGTACTTC
v_call: TRBV5-1; clone_size: NA; d_call: NA; j_call: TRBJ2-7; cdr3_aa: CASSLVSGAHEQYF; cdr3_nt: TGCGCCAGCAGCTTGGTCTCGGGAGCCCACGAGCAGTACTTC
v_call: TRBV6-6; clone_size: NA; d_call: NA; j_call: TRBJ1-6; cdr3_aa: CASSYRGSDQPLHF; cdr3_nt: TGTGCCAGCAGTTACAGGGGAAGTGACCAGCCCCTCCACTTT
v_call: TRBV25-1; clone_size: few; d_call: TRBD2; j_call: TRBJ2-2; cdr3_aa: CASSPWQGGTGELFF; cdr3_nt: TGTGCCAGCAGCCCATGGCAGGGAGGGACCGGGGAGCTGTTTTTT
v_call: TRBV7-9; clone_size: NA; d_call: TRBD1; j_call: TRBJ2-1; cdr3_aa: CASSSWDRGNEQFF; cdr3_nt: TGTGCCAGCAGCTCATGGGACAGGGGCAATGAGCAGTTCTTC
v_call: TRBV29-1; clone_size: NA; d_call: NA; j_call: TRBJ1-4; cdr3_aa: CSGGWNEKLFF; cdr3_nt: TGCAGCGGGGGTTGGAATGAAAAACTGTTTTTT
v_call: TRBV29-1; clone_size: many; d_call: NA; j_call: TRBJ2-7; cdr3_aa: CSVEQPYEQYF; cdr3_nt: TGCAGCGTTGAGCAACCATACGAGCAGTACTTC
v_call: TRBV11-1; clone_size: NA; d_call: NA; j_call: TRBJ2-5; cdr3_aa: CASSHTRQETQYF; cdr3_nt: TGTGCCAGCAGCCATACTCGACAAGAGACCCAGTACTTC
v_call: TRBV20-1; clone_size: NA; d_call: NA; j_call: TRBJ2-7; cdr3_aa: CSAPMLSGSYERYF; cdr3_nt: TGCAGTGCCCCGATGTTATCGGGATCCTACGAGCGGTACTTC
v_call: TRBV11-3; clone_size: many; d_call: NA; j_call: TRBJ2-5; cdr3_aa: CASSLLWDETQYF; cdr3_nt: TGTGCCAGCAGCTTATTATGGGATGAGACCCAGTACTTC
v_call: TRBV20-1; clone_size: few; d_call: NA; j_call: TRBJ2-7; cdr3_aa: CSASPLDPQYF; cdr3_nt: TGCAGTGCTAGCCCGTTAGATCCGCAGTACTTC
v_call: TRBV12-3/TRBV12-4; clone_size: NA; d_call: NA; j_call: TRBJ1-1; cdr3_aa: CASSDPPGMVNTEAFF; cdr3_nt: TGTGCCAGCAGTGATCCCCCGGGGATGGTGAACACTGAAGCTTTCTTT
v_call: TRBV13; clone_size: NA; d_call: TRBD1; j_call: TRBJ2-5; cdr3_aa: CASSRGRSQTQYF; cdr3_nt: TGTGCCAGCAGCAGGGGGCGCAGCCAGACCCAGTACTTC
v_call: TRBV7-2; clone_size: many; d_call: NA; j_call: TRBJ2-7; cdr3_aa: CASSLGVQQYF; cdr3_nt: TGTGCCAGCAGCTTAGGGGTTCAGCAGTACTTC
v_call: TRBV10-3; clone_size: many; d_call: NA; j_call: TRBJ1-1; cdr3_aa: CAISPRGSEEAFF; cdr3_nt: TGTGCCATCAGCCCGAGAGGTTCCGAGGAGGCTTTCTTT
v_call: TRBV7-9; clone_size: many; d_call: TRBD1; j_call: TRBJ1-1; cdr3_aa: CASSHSDLGTGAAFF; cdr3_nt: TGTGCCAGCAGCCACTCCGATCTGGGTACAGGGGCAGCTTTCTTT
v_call: TRBV5-6; clone_size: few; d_call: NA; j_call: TRBJ2-5; cdr3_aa: CASSHQGGRGETQYF; cdr3_nt: TGTGCCAGCAGCCATCAGGGGGGAAGGGGAGAGACCCAGTACTTC
v_call: TRBV20-1; clone_size: few; d_call: NA; j_call: TRBJ1-2; cdr3_aa: CSARVVSRDGYTF; cdr3_nt: TGCAGTGCTAGAGTTGTCTCCCGGGATGGCTACACCTTC
v_call: TRBV6-5; clone_size: NA; d_call: TRBD1; j_call: TRBJ1-2; cdr3_aa: CASSYSMFQGAGVDGYTF; cdr3_nt: TGTGCCAGCAGTTACTCGATGTTTCAGGGGGCGGGGGTGGATGGCTACACCTTC
v_call: TRBV7-8; clone_size: once; d_call: TRBD2; j_call: TRBJ2-7; cdr3_aa: CASSPSGRASGYEQYF; cdr3_nt: TGTGCCAGCAGTCCTAGCGGGAGGGCCTCTGGCTACGAGCAGTACTTC
v_call: TRBV12-3/TRBV12-4; clone_size: few; d_call: NA; j_call: TRBJ1-3; cdr3_aa: CASIRTGNTIYF; cdr3_nt: TGTGCCAGCATAAGGACTGGAAACACCATATATTTT
v_call: TRBV10-2; clone_size: once; d_call: NA; j_call: TRBJ1-4; cdr3_aa: CASSQEPRGTATNEKLFF; cdr3_nt: TGCGCCAGCAGCCAAGAGCCCCGAGGGACTGCAACTAATGAAAAACTGTTTTTT
v_call: TRBV25-1; clone_size: NA; d_call: NA; j_call: TRBJ1-3; cdr3_aa: CASSEERWGNSGNTIYF; cdr3_nt: TGTGCCAGCAGTGAAGAGCGCTGGGGAAACTCTGGAAACACCATATATTTT
v_call: TRBV20-1; clone_size: few; d_call: NA; j_call: TRBJ2-5; cdr3_aa: CSAGSPRQARETQYF; cdr3_nt: TGCAGTGCCGGCTCCCCACGACAGGCCCGGGAGACCCAGTACTTC